The clone carrying this TCR beta chain came up a few times. Its antigen remains unidentified. The entry originates in a study of T-cell reconstitution after alpha-beta-depleted transplantation in children. Whole-study findings and limits: Fresh T-cell production supplied most of the T-cell counts and diversity seen one year after transplant. There were reportedly several hundred expanded graft clones from which alpha-beta T cells came about two months after transplant.

The TCRbeta library was prepared with unique molecular identifiers. TCRdb independently ran MiXCR on the PCR reads; one entry per CDR3 protein. This table has 200,000 to 250,000 distinct CDR3 sequences, under 8.5% appearing once. Germline CDR1 reads SGHDT; CDR2 reads YYEEEE. This CDR3 spans 16 amino acids. The V and J ends lost 1 base and 3 bases, in that order; junction bases with no gene match: 7. The clonotype was recovered from a male patient between 2 and 15 years old who had a stem cell transplant for acute myeloid leukemia, so the T cells may come from the graft donor. This rearrangement joins TRBV5-6 to TRBJ2-1; TRBD2 matches 7 bases. The sample in question was PBMCs, mostly from graft donor cells, obtained 360 days after TCRalphabeta/CD19-depleted stem cell transplant. DNA for the CDR3: TGTGCCAGCAGCTTGTATCGGGGGGTGGGCTACAATGAGCAGTTCTTC. This sequence encodes CASSLYRGVGYNEQFF.